These 18 T cell receptor beta chains were sequenced from one sample in a study of CD8 T cells in ankylosing spondylitis. These receptors lack a known antigen. Findings and limits, study-wide: A TCR beta motif of several highly homologous variants seemed to mark ankylosing spondylitis blood.

Each CDR3 protein is one row after TCRdb ran MiXCR on the 5' RACE reads. This table has about 340,000 distinct CDR3 sequences, 6.5% to 10% appearing once. Sequenced material: blood, either unsorted or a sorted T cell fraction (not recorded which). The receptors originated from a male donor with ankylosing spondylitis.

A word on this clonotype: The germline gene is not matched at one end of the junction; a read error may be the cause. The CDR3: CASSSDPGDTIYF. CDR3 in DNA: TGTGCCAGCAGCTCAGACCCCGGAGACACTATATATTTT. The V call is TRBV7-2, the J call TRBJ1-3; D gene unclear. Germline V gene data show CDR1 as SGHTA and CDR2 as FQGNSA. This CDR3 is built from 13 residues.

The chain recombines TRBV12-3 or TRBV12-4 with TRBJ2-5, with a possible D match to TRBD1 (5 bases). The length of the CDR3 is 13 residues. V shed 5 bases and J shed 1 base, with 8 bases lying between them. CDR3: CASSPGFQETQYF. CDR3 nucleotides: TGTGCCAGCAGTCCAGGGTTCCAAGAGACCCAGTACTTC.

This clonotype was detected only a few times. The V call is TRBV3-1, the J call TRBJ2-7; D uncertain. The CDR3 contains 14 residues. Trimming pared 1 base from V and 0 bases from J, leaving 7 bases between. Germline assignment: CDR1 LGHDT and CDR2 YNNKEL (reference sequence). CDR3 protein: CASSQGISSYEQYF. CDR3 coding DNA: TGTGCCAGCAGCCAAGGGATAAGCTCCTACGAGCAGTACTTC.

This sequence joins TRBV12-3 or TRBV12-4 and TRBJ2-1; 11 nucleotides align to TRBD2. The CDR3 has 16 residues. The V gene end was trimmed by 5 bases and the J gene end by 5 bases; junction bases not matched to a gene: 8. CDR3 sequence reads: CASSGRLAGTNNEQFF. In DNA, the CDR3 is TGTGCCAGCAGTGGGAGACTAGCGGGGACCAACAATGAGCAGTTCTTC.

This clonotype was seen many times. This chain connects TRBV2 to TRBJ1-4; D might be TRBD1 (5 bases). Between the trimmed V and J ends, which lost 5 bases and 8 bases, there was a span of 18 bases. The CDR3 spans 15 residues. CDR1 SNHLY and CDR2 FYNNEI come from the germline V gene. CDR3 bases: TGTGCCAGCAGTCCCCGGGACCTACCGGGGGAAAAACTGTTTTTT. It is translated as CASSPRDLPGEKLFF.

This clonotype has ten or more counts. The gene calls are TRBV12-3 or TRBV12-4 and TRBJ2-5; D not resolved. Trimming removed 2 bases at V and 2 bases at J, with 6 bases between. CDR3 size: 13 residues. CDR3 sequence (DNA): TGTGCCAGCAGTTTACCGGCTCAAGAGACCCAGTACTTC. Its translation is CASSLPAQETQYF.

This clonotype was seen a few times. The rearrangement links TRBV7-9 to TRBJ2-3; D may be TRBD1 (6 bases). The V gene's germline CDR1 is SEHNR and CDR2 FQNEAQ (reference sequence). Trimming pared 5 bases from V and 3 bases from J, leaving 18 bases between. This CDR3 comprises 16 residues. CDR3 nucleotide sequence: TGTGCCAGCAGCCCCCCTGGGGGCCGCGCAACAGATACGCAGTATTTT. Protein sequence: CASSPPGGRATDTQYF.

The sample holds many counts of this clonotype. This sequence joins TRBV6-5 and TRBJ2-3; D ambiguous. Trimming took off 1 base at V and 5 bases at J, with 16 bases between the two ends. The germline gives CDR1 MNHEY, CDR2 SVGAGI. The CDR3 is 16 residues long. CDR3 nucleotides: TGTGCCAGCAGTTACTTCCCACATCGGGCGCTAGATACGCAGTATTTT. Protein product: CASSYFPHRALDTQYF.

This clonotype was counted at least ten times. This chain connects TRBV21-1 to TRBJ2-6; TRBD1 was called by the table and not checked on the DNA. TRBV21-1 is flagged as a pseudogene. The CDR3 is 18 amino acids. CDR3: CASSSTGTENSGANVLTF. The DNA for the CDR3 is TGTGCCAGCAGCAGTACCGGGACAGAAAACTCTGGGGCCAACGTCCTGACTTTC.

Ten or more counts support this clonotype. The rearrangement joins TRBV12-3 or TRBV12-4 to TRBJ1-1; D uncertain. The germline V and J ends were trimmed by 5 bases and 0 bases, with 7 bases remaining between them. The CDR3 has 13 amino acids. The CDR3 DNA reads TGTGCCAGCAGTCTCAACTTGAACACTGAAGCTTTCTTT. Translating it yields CASSLNLNTEAFF.

The chain links TRBV7-2 to TRBJ1-2, with TRBD1 matching 10 bases. V lost 1 base and J lost 8; bases outside the gene matches: 4. The CDR3 is 14 amino acids. In germline, CDR1 is SGHTA, CDR2 FQGNSA. CDR3 in DNA: TGTGCCAGCAGCTTAGTTGGGACAGGGGTAGGCTACACCTTC. Its translation is CASSLVGTGVGYTF.

This clonotype was observed a handful of times. The V gene is TRBV28, the J gene TRBJ2-7; D ambiguous. The V end lost 8 bases, the J end lost 3 bases, and 8 bases lay between the germline ends. The germline CDR1 and CDR2 sequences are MDHEN and SYDVKM. The CDR3 has 11 amino acids. Written as DNA, the CDR3 is TGTGCCAGCCGAGCTCTCTACGAGCAGTACTTC. As protein: CASRALYEQYF.

The chain couples TRBV4-1 to TRBJ2-2; 8 nucleotides align to TRBD2. The CDR3 loop spans 16 amino acids. V was pared by 3 bases and J by 4 bases, with 7 bases of the junction left unmatched. From germline, CDR1 is MGHRA and CDR2 YSYEKL. For the CDR3, the DNA is TGCGCCAGCAGCCAGCGGACTAGCCGAGCCACCGGGGAGCTGTTTTTT. This codes for CASSQRTSRATGELFF.

V and J are TRBV28 and TRBJ1-4; no definite D call. Germline values: CDR1 MDHEN, CDR2 SYDVKM. This CDR3 is 12 amino acids long. V was pared by 8 bases and J by 13 bases, with 17 bases between. The CDR3 spells CASGEWAHALFF. CDR3 in DNA: TGTGCCAGCGGGGAGTGGGCCCACGCACTGTTTTTT.

This chain connects TRBV29-1 to TRBJ2-7; the match to TRBD1 covers 10 bases. This CDR3 is 13 amino acids long. Trimming took 7 bases from V and 5 from J; bases not matched to a gene: 8. Germline V gene lookup returns CDR1 SQVTM and CDR2 ANQGSEA. CDR3 sequence: CSAGDRGVDEQYF. As DNA, the CDR3 is TGCAGCGCTGGGGACAGGGGTGTTGACGAGCAGTACTTC.

This chain connects TRBV30 to TRBJ2-1; 12 nucleotides align to TRBD2. This CDR3 spans 19 amino acids. V gave up 2 bases and J gave up 5 bases; unmatched junction bases: 16. The V gene's germline CDR1 is GTSNPN and CDR2 SVGIG (reference sequence). The CDR3 DNA reads as TGTGCCTGGAGTAGGTTAGGGACTAGCGGGTCCCCCGGGCACAATGAGCAGTTCTTC. Amino acids: CAWSRLGTSGSPGHNEQFF.

This clonotype was observed a few times. V and J are TRBV5-1 and TRBJ2-3, with 7 positions matching TRBD2. Germline-derived CDR1 and CDR2 are SGHRS and YFSETQ. J lost 0 bases, V lost 4 bases, and 11 bases had no gene match. The CDR3 extends over 17 amino acids. The CDR3 nucleotides are TGCGCCAGCAGCGAATCCCCTAGCGGAGTCAGCACAGATACGCAGTATTTT. Residues: CASSESPSGVSTDTQYF.

This clonotype was detected only a few times. The chain employs TRBV2 and TRBJ2-2; TRBD1 matches 9 bases. CDR1 is SNHLY and CDR2 is FYNNEI in the germline V gene. The CDR3 is 15 residues long. The junction had 8 bases not matched to a gene; V was cut back by 6 bases and J by 6 bases. As DNA, the CDR3 is TGTGCCAGCAGGGCCGGGACAGGGAGAGCCGGGGAGCTGTTTTTT. As protein: CASRAGTGRAGELFF.